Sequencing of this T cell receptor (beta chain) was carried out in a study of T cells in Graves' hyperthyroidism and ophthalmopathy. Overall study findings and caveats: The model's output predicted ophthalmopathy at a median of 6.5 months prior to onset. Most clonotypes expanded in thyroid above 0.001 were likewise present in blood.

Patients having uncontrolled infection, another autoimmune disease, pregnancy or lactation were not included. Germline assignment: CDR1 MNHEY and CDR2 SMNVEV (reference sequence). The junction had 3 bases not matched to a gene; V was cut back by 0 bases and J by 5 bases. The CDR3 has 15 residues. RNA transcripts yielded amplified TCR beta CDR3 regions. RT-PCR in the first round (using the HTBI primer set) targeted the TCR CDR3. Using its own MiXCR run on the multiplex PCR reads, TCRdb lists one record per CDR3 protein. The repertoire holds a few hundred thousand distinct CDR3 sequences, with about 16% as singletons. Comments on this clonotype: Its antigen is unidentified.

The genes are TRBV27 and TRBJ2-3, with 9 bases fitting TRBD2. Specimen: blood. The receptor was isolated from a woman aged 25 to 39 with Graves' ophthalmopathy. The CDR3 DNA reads TGTGCCAGCAGTTTATCGCCTAGCGGGATAGATACGCAGTATTTT. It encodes CASSLSPSGIDTQYF.